The TCR beta chain described here comes from a study of human T cells and chemical hapten exposure. General study points: There was no change with DPC sensitization in TCRs above 1 in 1000 frequency. Compared to controls, expanded TCRs made significantly more large clusters of similar CDR3s.

CDR3 length: 13 residues. V shed 5 bases and J shed 5 bases, with 11 bases lying between them. The germline V gene encodes CDR1 LNHNV and CDR2 YYDKDF (reference sequence). The time point denotes: pre-sensitization, week 0. Treatment here: therapeutic diphenylcyclopropenone sensitization with weekly scalp DPC. Researchers extracted total RNA from unfractionated whole blood. A single record per CDR3 protein comes from TCRdb applying MiXCR to the RACE reads. The sample yields some 250,000 distinct CDR3 sequences, approximately 7.5% seen once. Details on this clonotype: Its target is unknown.

This sequence originates from a man aged 18-30 years with alopecia areata. Some clones in this sample may be carry-over from other donors' samples. The V and J genes are TRBV15 and TRBJ2-3, with D perhaps TRBD2 (6 bases). The material was whole blood, obtained in connection with sensitization to the hapten diphenylcyclopropenone (DPC). The CDR3 DNA reads as TGTGCCACCAGCGGCGGGCGGGGAGATACGCAGTATTTT. It translates to CATSGGRGDTQYF. The full variable domain, rest sourced from reference TRBV15 and TRBJ2-3, is DAMVIQNPRYQVTQFGKPVTLSCSQTLNHNVMYWYQQKSSQAPKLLFHYYDKDFNNEADTPDNFQSRRPNTSFCFLDIRSPGLGDTAMYLCATSGGRGDTQYFGPGTRLTVL.